The 3 T cell receptor beta chains below all came from one sample that was sequenced in a study of blood T cell repertoires in COVID-19. Only in-frame clones appear in the TCRdb table, and some are missing; sequencing was by immunoSEQ multiplex PCR. The data contain 150,000 or so clones, around 80% of them singletons. Sequencing input: peripheral blood. Every receptor here comes from an elderly woman with acute or convalescent COVID-19.

V gene TRBV5-1 combines with J gene TRBJ2-1; 12 nucleotides align to TRBD2. The J segment lost 4 bases and the V segment lost 4 bases, leaving 6 bases of the junction unmatched. The CDR3 loop spans 16 amino acids. Germline loops: CDR1 SGHRS, CDR2 YFSETQ. In DNA, the CDR3 is TGCGCCAGCAGCCTCTGGACTAGCGGGAAATACAATGAGCAGTTCTTC. Its translation: CASSLWTSGKYNEQFF.

This clone came up once. V usage is TRBV11-2 and J usage is TRBJ2-7; 8 bases align to TRBD2. The length of the CDR3 is 14 residues. Looked up from germline, CDR1 is SGHAT and CDR2 is FQNNGV. V dropped 4 bases and J dropped 4; count of bases not matched to a gene: 6. The CDR3 bases are TGTGCCAGCAGCTCGGGACTAGTGGCTTACGAGCAGTACTTC. This gives the protein CASSSGLVAYEQYF.

Worth noting for this clone: One end of the junction varies from germline; a read error may be responsible. The J gene is TRBJ2-1, the V gene TRBV7-2; 9 nucleotides align to TRBD1. Germline CDR1 and CDR2: SGHTA and FQGNSA. The CDR3 has 13 residues. The CDR3 bases are TGTGCCAGCAGCTTAAATCCTCAGGACAGGGGCCTCTTC. This encodes CASSLNPQDRGLF.